The 12 T cell receptor beta chains presented below share a single source sample, sequenced in a study of cytomegalovirus exposure and HLA in healthy donors. The PCR contained 60 Vbeta and 13 Jbeta primers. The assay was immunoSEQ multiplex PCR, and TCRdb's table has in-frame clones only and misses some. There are 150,000 to 200,000 clones in the sample; around 76% occur only once, and 0.9% to 1.1% lies in the top ten. Sequencing was performed on PBMCs. The receptors here all came from a woman aged 40 to 50 in good health and CMV-seronegative.

The J gene is TRBJ1-5, the V gene TRBV19, with D perhaps matching TRBD1 (6 bases). The V gene's germline CDR1 is LNHDA and CDR2 SQIVND (reference sequence). There are 16 residues in the CDR3. The V end was cut by 3 bases, the J end by 4 bases, with 16 bases between. This chain's CDR3 is CASSIRSAGANQPQHF. As DNA, the CDR3 is TGTGCCAGTAGTATCAGAAGCGCAGGGGCAAATCAGCCCCAGCATTTT.

This chain connects TRBV5-1 to TRBJ2-3, with 10 bases aligning to TRBD2. V was pared by 0 bases and J by 3 bases, with 7 bases of the junction left unmatched. CDR3 length: 17 amino acids. CDR1 SGHRS and CDR2 YFSETQ come from the germline V gene. The CDR3 here is CASSLGSTSGRTDTQYF. The DNA for the CDR3 is TGCGCCAGCAGCTTGGGCTCGACTAGCGGGCGTACAGATACGCAGTATTTT.

This chain connects TRBV19 to TRBJ2-5; 8 nucleotides match TRBD2. The CDR3 sequence is 15 residues long. J gave up 4 bases and V 5 bases, and 9 bases lay outside the gene matches. Germline CDR1 LNHDA, CDR2 SQIVND (reference sequence). The CDR3 loop reads CASSLSGSGGETQYF. The CDR3 DNA follows: TGTGCCAGTAGTTTAAGCGGGAGTGGCGGAGAGACCCAGTACTTC.

This clone occurred a few times. The chain is built from TRBV6-1 and TRBJ2-1, with 7 nucleotides matching TRBD1. The V and J ends lost 5 bases and 8 bases, in that order; junction bases with no gene match: 12. Germline V gene sequence: CDR1 MNHNS, CDR2 SASEGT. The CDR3 sequence is 15 residues long. The CDR3 DNA follows: TGTGCCAGCAGTCCCCCGACAGGGCGTAATGATGAGCAGTTCTTC. It is translated as CASSPPTGRNDEQFF.

The J gene is TRBJ2-3, the V gene TRBV27; 7 bases fit TRBD1. Germline values: CDR1 MNHEY, CDR2 SMNVEV (reference sequence). This CDR3 contains 14 residues. The ends lost 6 bases at V and 2 bases at J; junction bases unmatched: 5. In DNA, the CDR3 is TGTGCCAGCAGGGGGGACAGATTCACAGATACGCAGTATTTT. Protein sequence: CASRGDRFTDTQYF.

The V call is TRBV14, the J call TRBJ2-1; possible D gene TRBD2, 5 bases. CDR1 SGHDN and CDR2 FVKESK come from the germline V gene. The CDR3 consists of 15 residues. V dropped 4 bases and J dropped 4 bases, with 14 bases sitting between them. The CDR3 bases are TGTGCCAGCAGCCCCCCAGCGGAACCTTACAATGAGCAGTTCTTC. Its translation is CASSPPAEPYNEQFF.

The CDR3 reads CASRRGLFITLNEKLFF. In nucleotides, the CDR3 is TGTGCCAGCAGGCGCGGACTGTTTATCACCCTTAATGAAAAACTGTTTTTT. The chain has TRBV2 and TRBJ1-4; D gene ambiguous. The V and J ends lost 6 bases and 4 bases respectively, with 21 bases between them. Germline V gene sequence: CDR1 SNHLY, CDR2 FYNNEI. This CDR3 comprises 17 residues.

This clone was found a few times. The J gene is TRBJ1-1, the V gene TRBV20-1, with D hard to call. Germline CDR1 and CDR2: DFQATT and SNEGSKA (reference sequence). The germline V and J ends were trimmed by 2 bases and 7 bases, with 8 bases remaining between them. The CDR3 extends over 11 amino acids. The CDR3 DNA sequence: TGCAGTGCTAGACTTCTATTTGAAGCTTTCTTT. Translation: CSARLLFEAFF.

This clone appeared a single time. The genes are TRBV28 and TRBJ2-7; 12 bases fit TRBD2. V lost 6 bases and J lost 2; bases outside the gene matches: 14. The CDR3 has 18 amino acids. Germline CDR1 and CDR2: MDHEN and SYDVKM. CDR3 sequence reads: CASSLGLAGTTATYEQYF. For the CDR3, the DNA is TGTGCCAGCAGCCTAGGACTAGCGGGAACCACCGCCACCTACGAGCAGTACTTC.

CDR3 residues: CASSSQAGVYEQYF. In nucleotides, the CDR3 is TGTGCCAGCAGTTCTCAAGCGGGAGTCTACGAGCAGTACTTC. This chain connects TRBV28 to TRBJ2-7; TRBD2 matches 8 bases. Unmatched junction bases numbered 5, after V lost 4 bases and J lost 3 bases. Per germline, CDR1 MDHEN and CDR2 SYDVKM. The CDR3 runs to 14 residues.

This clone came up a few times. This chain uses TRBV7-3 with TRBJ2-1; the D gene is possibly TRBD2 (5 bases). CDR1 and CDR2 from the germline V gene are SGHTA and FQGTGA. This CDR3 region has 11 residues. The V and J ends lost 2 bases and 9 bases respectively, with 5 bases between them. Here the CDR3 reads CASSLEGEQFF. In nucleotides, the CDR3 is TGTGCCAGCAGCTTAGAGGGTGAGCAGTTCTTC.

The rearrangement joins TRBV11-3 to TRBJ2-7; the D gene is possibly TRBD1 (6 bases). CDR1 and CDR2 (germline): SGHNT, YENEEA. The CDR3 is 15 amino acids. The V gene lost 0 bases and the J gene lost 5 bases, with 14 bases spanning the gap. The CDR3 DNA is TGTGCCAGCAGCTTAGATGTAGGGGGAATCGACGAGCAGTACTTC. Amino acid sequence: CASSLDVGGIDEQYF.